Each of the 8 T cell receptor beta chains below was sequenced from the same sample in a study of T cells after yellow fever vaccination. TCRdb processed the 5' RACE reads anew with MiXCR; each CDR3 protein has one entry. The repertoire consists of 300,000 to 400,000 distinct CDR3 sequences, with over 5% occurring once and the leading ten covering over 14%. The sample was PBMCs, taken 5 days after the yellow fever booster vaccination. The receptor set was obtained from a young man who received the YFV17D yellow fever vaccine.

With regard to this clonotype: A read error may produce the germline difference seen at one junction end. The rearrangement links TRBV7-2 to TRBJ2-3; D gene unclear. The CDR3 is 13 residues long. Germline CDR1 reads SGHTA; CDR2 reads FQGNSA. The CDR3 region is CSSSPPGADTQYF. CDR3 sequence (DNA): TGTTCCAGCAGCCCCCCCGGTGCGGATACGCAGTATTTT. The entire variable domain, with the rest obtained from reference TRBV7-2 and TRBJ2-3, is as follows: GAGVSQSPSNKVTEKGKDVELRCDPISGHTALYWYRQSLGQGLEFLIYFQGNSAPDKSGLPSDRFSAERTGGSVSTLTIQRTQQEDSAVYLCSSSPPGADTQYFGPGTRLTVL.

The chain employs TRBV5-4 and TRBJ2-5; weak D call: TRBD2 (5 bases). V was shortened by 5 bases and J by 1 base, with 9 bases between the two germline ends. The CDR3 runs 13 residues. Germline loops: CDR1 SGHNT, CDR2 YYREEE (reference sequence). CDR3 region: CASRRETQETQYF. DNA of the CDR3: TGTGCCAGCAGGAGGGAAACCCAAGAGACCCAGTACTTC. Full variable domain (rest looked up from reference TRBV5-4 and TRBJ2-5): ETGVTQSPTHLIKTRGQQVTLRCSSQSGHNTVSWYQQALGQGPQFIFQYYREEENGRGNFPPRFSGLQFPNYSSELNVNALELDDSALYLCASRRETQETQYFGPGTRLLVL.

The chain links TRBV7-7 to TRBJ2-1, with D maybe TRBD2 (5 bases). Germline V lookup: CDR1 SSHAT, CDR2 FNYEAQ (reference sequence). Trimming left V 6 bases short and J 2 bases short, with 20 bases between. CDR3 size: 17 residues. DNA for the CDR3: TGTGCCAGCAGTCCCCGTGTGGGGAGCCAAACCTACAATGAGCAGTTCTTC. Its protein product is CASSPRVGSQTYNEQFF.

The chain is built from TRBV7-2 and TRBJ2-7; D perhaps matches TRBD2 (5 bases). Germline CDR1 SGHTA, CDR2 FQGNSA. This CDR3 comprises 15 residues. Trimming took off 0 bases at V and 0 bases at J, with 9 bases between the two ends. CDR3 protein: CASSLAARDSYEQYF. The CDR3, as DNA: TGTGCCAGCAGCTTAGCAGCCCGGGACTCCTACGAGCAGTACTTC.

This clonotype was counted a few times. This chain uses TRBV20-1 with TRBJ2-1; D gene ambiguous. V was cut by 0 bases and J by 9 bases, with 9 bases left in between. Per the germline V gene, CDR1 is DFQATT and CDR2 is SNEGSKA (reference sequence). The CDR3 length is 12 residues. The CDR3 DNA sequence: TGCAGTGCTAGAGATGGGCGGAGTGAGCAGTTCTTC. It yields the protein CSARDGRSEQFF.

The chain links TRBV9 to TRBJ2-3; tentatively, D is TRBD2 (6 bases). Germline values: CDR1 SGDLS, CDR2 YYNGEE. CDR3 length equals 15 residues. Between the trimmed V and J ends, which lost 3 bases and 4 bases, there was a span of 15 bases. This CDR3 reads CASSAEGGNADTQYF. CDR3 coding DNA: TGTGCCAGCAGCGCGGAGGGCGGGAACGCAGATACGCAGTATTTT.

The rearrangement links TRBV10-3 to TRBJ2-1; 10 bases are shared with TRBD2. Germline V gives CDR1 ENHRY, CDR2 SYGVKD. The CDR3 consists of 15 residues. After removal of 7 bases from V and 5 bases from J, the junction contained 8 bases not matched to a gene. The CDR3 DNA sequence: TGTGCCATCAAAGGGGGTAGCGGGAGGAACAATGAGCAGTTCTTC. Translated, it gives CAIKGGSGRNNEQFF.

This clonotype has only a few counts. The rearrangement uses TRBV6-2 or TRBV6-3 and TRBJ2-3; 7 positions match TRBD2. Germline V CDR1 and CDR2: MNHEY, SVGEGT. The CDR3 runs to 13 residues. The junction had 8 bases not matched to a gene; V was cut back by 9 bases and J by 5 bases. The CDR3 here is CASKRDVGDTQYF. The CDR3 DNA reads as TGTGCCAGTAAGCGGGACGTAGGAGATACGCAGTATTTT.